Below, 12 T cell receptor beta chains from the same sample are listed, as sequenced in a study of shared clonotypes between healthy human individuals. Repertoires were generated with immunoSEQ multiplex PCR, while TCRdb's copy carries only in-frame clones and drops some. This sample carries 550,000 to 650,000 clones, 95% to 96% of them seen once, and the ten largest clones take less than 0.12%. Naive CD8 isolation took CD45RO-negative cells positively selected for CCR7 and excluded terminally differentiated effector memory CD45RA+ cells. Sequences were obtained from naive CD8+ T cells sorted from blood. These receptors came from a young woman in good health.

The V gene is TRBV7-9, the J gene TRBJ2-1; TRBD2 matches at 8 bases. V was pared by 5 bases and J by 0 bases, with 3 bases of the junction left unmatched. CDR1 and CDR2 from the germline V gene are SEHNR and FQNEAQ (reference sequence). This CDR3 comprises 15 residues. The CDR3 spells CASSVTSDSYNEQFF. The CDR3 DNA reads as TGTGCCAGCAGCGTGACTAGCGACTCCTACAATGAGCAGTTCTTC. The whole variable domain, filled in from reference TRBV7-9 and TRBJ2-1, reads DTGVSQNPRHKITKRGQNVTFRCDPISEHNRLYWYRQTLGQGPEFLTYFQNEAQLEKSRLLSDRFSAERPKGSFSTLEIQRTEQGDSAMYLCASSVTSDSYNEQFFGPGTRLTVL.

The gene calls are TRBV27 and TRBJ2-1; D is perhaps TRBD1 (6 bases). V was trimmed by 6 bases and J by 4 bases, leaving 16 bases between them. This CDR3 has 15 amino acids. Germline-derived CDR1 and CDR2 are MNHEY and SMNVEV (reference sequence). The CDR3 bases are TGTGCCAGCAGCGGGTTGGGACAATTATACAATGAGCAGTTCTTC. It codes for CASSGLGQLYNEQFF.

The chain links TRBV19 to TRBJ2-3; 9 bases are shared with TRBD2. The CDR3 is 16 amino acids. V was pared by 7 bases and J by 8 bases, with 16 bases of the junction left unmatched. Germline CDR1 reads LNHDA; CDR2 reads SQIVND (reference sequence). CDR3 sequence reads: CASKGPGGRAEGTQYF. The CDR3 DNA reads TGTGCCAGTAAGGGTCCTGGCGGGAGGGCCGAGGGTACGCAGTATTTT.

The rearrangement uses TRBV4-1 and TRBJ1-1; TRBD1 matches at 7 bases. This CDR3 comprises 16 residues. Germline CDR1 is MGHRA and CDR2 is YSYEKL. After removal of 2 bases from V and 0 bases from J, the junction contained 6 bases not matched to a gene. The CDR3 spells CASSQRQGIMNTEAFF. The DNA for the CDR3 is TGCGCCAGCAGCCAACGACAGGGAATCATGAACACTGAAGCTTTCTTT.

This CDR3 is CASSLKEPFSNQPQHF. In DNA, the CDR3 is TGTGCCAGCAGTTTGAAGGAGCCCTTTAGCAATCAGCCCCAGCATTTT. V is TRBV28 and J is TRBJ1-5; D is undetermined. Germline values: CDR1 MDHEN, CDR2 SYDVKM. Trimming left V 3 bases short and J 0 bases short, with 12 bases between. The CDR3 runs 16 residues.

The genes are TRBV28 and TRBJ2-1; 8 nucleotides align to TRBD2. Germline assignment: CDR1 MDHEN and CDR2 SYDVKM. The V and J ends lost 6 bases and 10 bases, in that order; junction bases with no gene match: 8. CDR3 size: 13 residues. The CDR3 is CASSSRLAYEQFF. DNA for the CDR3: TGTGCCAGCAGCTCCCGACTAGCGTACGAGCAGTTCTTC. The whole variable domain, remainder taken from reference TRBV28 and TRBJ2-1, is DVKVTQSSRYLVKRTGEKVFLECVQDMDHENMFWYRQDPGLGLRLIYFSYDVKMKEKGDIPEGYSVSREKKERFSLILESASTNQTSMYLCASSSRLAYEQFFGPGTRLTVL.

Written as DNA, the CDR3 is TGTGCCAGCAGCCCCGCGACAGGGAGAAATGGCTACACCTTC. The encoded protein is CASSPATGRNGYTF. The chain carries TRBV7-9 and TRBJ1-2, with 7 bases that match TRBD1. Germline V lookup: CDR1 SEHNR, CDR2 FQNEAQ (reference sequence). After removal of 5 bases from V and 6 bases from J, the junction contained 9 bases not matched to a gene. This CDR3 comprises 14 residues. The complete variable domain, with remaining parts taken from reference TRBV7-9 and TRBJ1-2, reads DTGVSQNPRHKITKRGQNVTFRCDPISEHNRLYWYRQTLGQGPEFLTYFQNEAQLEKSRLLSDRFSAERPKGSFSTLEIQRTEQGDSAMYLCASSPATGRNGYTFGSGTRLTVV.

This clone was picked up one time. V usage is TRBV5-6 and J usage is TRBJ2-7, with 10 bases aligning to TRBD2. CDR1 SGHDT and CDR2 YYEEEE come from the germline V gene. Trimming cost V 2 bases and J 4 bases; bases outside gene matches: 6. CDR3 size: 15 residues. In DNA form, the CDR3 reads TGTGCCAGCAGCTTCGCTAGCGGGAGTTTATACGAGCAGTACTTC. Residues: CASSFASGSLYEQYF.

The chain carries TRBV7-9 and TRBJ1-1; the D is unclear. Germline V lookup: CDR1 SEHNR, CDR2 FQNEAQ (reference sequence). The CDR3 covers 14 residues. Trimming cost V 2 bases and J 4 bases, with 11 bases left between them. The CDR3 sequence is CASSLTDGSTEAFF. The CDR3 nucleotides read TGTGCCAGCAGCTTAACCGACGGCAGCACTGAAGCTTTCTTT.

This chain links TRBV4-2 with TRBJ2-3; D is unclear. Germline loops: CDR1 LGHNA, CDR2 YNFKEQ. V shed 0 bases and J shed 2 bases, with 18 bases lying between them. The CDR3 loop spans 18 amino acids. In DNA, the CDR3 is TGTGCCAGCAGCCAAGAATTCGGGTCAGAGAAGGACACAGATACGCAGTATTTT. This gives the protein CASSQEFGSEKDTDTQYF.

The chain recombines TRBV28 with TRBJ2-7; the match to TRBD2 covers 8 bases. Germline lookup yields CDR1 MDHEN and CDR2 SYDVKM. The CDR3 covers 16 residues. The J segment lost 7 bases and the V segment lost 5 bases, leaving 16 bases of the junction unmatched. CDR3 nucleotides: TGTGCCAGCAGTGCAAAGCAGGGACTAGGTTTGTTGGAGCAGTACTTC. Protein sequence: CASSAKQGLGLLEQYF.

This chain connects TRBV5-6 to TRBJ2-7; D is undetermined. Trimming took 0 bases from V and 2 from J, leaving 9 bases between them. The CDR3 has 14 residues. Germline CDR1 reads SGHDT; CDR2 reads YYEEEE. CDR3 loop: CASSLGPNTYEQYF. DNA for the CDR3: TGTGCCAGCAGCTTGGGACCAAATACCTACGAGCAGTACTTC.